Reported below is one TCR beta chain. As yet, its antigen is unknown. The entry originates in a study of cytomegalovirus exposure and HLA in healthy donors. The method was immunoSEQ multiplex PCR; TCRdb's version includes in-frame clones alone and lacks a portion of them. The sample consists of under 250,000 clones, around 87% of them appearing once. There are 14 residues in the CDR3. Germline CDR1 reads MDHEN; CDR2 reads SYDVKM. The V gene end was trimmed by 6 bases and the J gene end by 11 bases; junction bases not matched to a gene: 8. Findings of the study overall: Usually a TCR sequence was rare, but some public TCRs were found in many donors.

Source material: PBMCs. The sequence was obtained from a man aged 18 to 29 in good health and CMV-seronegative. The chain is built from TRBV28 and TRBJ1-6; 9 bases are shared with TRBD1. CDR3 in amino acids: CASSPPDRGTPLHF. The CDR3 region has the DNA TGTGCCAGCAGCCCGCCGGACAGGGGAACACCCCTCCACTTT. Together with reference TRBV28 and TRBJ1-6, the CDR3 gives the full variable domain: DVKVTQSSRYLVKRTGEKVFLECVQDMDHENMFWYRQDPGLGLRLIYFSYDVKMKEKGDIPEGYSVSREKKERFSLILESASTNQTSMYLCASSPPDRGTPLHFGNGTRLTVT.